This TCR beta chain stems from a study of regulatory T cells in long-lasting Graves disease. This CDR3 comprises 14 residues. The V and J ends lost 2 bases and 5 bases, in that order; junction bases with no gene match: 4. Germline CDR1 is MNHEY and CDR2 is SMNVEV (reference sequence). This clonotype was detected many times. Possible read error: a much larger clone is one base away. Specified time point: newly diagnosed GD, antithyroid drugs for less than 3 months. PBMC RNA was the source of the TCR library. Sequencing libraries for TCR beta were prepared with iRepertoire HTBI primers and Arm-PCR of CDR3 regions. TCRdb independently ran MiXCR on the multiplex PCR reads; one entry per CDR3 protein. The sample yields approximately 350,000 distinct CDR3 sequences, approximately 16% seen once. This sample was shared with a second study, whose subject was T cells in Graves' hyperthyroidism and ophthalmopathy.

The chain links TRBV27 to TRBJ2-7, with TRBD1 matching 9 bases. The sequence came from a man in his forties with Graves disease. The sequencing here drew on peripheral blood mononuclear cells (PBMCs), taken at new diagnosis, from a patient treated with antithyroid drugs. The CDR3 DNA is TGTGCCAGCAGTTTAGGGACAGGGATCAACGAGCAGTACTTC. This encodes CASSLGTGINEQYF.